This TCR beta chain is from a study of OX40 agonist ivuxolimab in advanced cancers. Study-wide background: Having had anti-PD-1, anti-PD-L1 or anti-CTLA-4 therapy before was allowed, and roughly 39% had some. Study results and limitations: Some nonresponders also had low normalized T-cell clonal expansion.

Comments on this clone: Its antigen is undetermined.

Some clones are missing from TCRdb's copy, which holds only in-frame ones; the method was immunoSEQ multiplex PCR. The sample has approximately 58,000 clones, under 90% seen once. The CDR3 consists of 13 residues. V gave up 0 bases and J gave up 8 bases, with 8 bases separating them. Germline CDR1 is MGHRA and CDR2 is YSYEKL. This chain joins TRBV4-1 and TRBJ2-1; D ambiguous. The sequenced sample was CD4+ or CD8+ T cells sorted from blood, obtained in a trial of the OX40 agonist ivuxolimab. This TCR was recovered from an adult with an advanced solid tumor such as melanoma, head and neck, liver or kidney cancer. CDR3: CASSQDWLDEQFF. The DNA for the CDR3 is TGCGCCAGCAGCCAAGATTGGTTAGATGAGCAGTTCTTC.